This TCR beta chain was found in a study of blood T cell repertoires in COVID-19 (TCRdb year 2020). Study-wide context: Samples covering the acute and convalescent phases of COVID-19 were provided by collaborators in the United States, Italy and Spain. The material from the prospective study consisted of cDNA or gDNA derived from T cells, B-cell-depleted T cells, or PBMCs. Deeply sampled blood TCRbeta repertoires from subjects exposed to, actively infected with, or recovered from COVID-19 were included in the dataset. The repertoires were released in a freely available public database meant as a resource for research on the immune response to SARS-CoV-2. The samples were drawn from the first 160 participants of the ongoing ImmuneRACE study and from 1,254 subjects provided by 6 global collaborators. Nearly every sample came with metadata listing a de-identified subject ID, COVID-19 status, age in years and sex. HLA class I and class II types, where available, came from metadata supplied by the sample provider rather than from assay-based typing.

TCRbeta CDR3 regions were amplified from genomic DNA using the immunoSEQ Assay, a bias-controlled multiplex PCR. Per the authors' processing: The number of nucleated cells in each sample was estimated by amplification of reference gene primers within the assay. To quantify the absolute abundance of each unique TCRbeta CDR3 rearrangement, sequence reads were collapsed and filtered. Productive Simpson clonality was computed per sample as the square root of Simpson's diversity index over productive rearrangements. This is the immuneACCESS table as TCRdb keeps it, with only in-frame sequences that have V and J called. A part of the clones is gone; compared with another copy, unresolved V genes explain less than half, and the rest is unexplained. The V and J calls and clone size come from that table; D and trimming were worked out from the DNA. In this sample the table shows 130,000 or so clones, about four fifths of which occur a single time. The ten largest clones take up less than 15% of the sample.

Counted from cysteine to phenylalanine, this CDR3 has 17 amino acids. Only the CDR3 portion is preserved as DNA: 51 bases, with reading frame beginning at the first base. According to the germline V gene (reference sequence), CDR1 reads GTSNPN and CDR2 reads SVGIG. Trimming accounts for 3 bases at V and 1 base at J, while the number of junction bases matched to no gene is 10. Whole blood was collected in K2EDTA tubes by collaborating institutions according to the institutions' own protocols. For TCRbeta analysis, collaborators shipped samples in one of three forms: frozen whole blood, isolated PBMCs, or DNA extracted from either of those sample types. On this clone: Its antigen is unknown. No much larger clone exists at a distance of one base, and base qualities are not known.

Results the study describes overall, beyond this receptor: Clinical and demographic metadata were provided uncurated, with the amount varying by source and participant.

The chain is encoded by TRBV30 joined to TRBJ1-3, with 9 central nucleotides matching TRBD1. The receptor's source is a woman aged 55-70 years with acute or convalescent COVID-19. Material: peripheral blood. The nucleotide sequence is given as TGTGCCTGGAGCCGGGACAGGGTATTACGATCTGGAAACACCATATATTTT. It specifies CAWSRDRVLRSGNTIYF.